Reported below is one T cell receptor beta chain. These data are taken from a study of blood T cell repertoires in COVID-19. Study-level information: The samples span acute and convalescent COVID-19 from the United States, Italy and Spain. T cells, B-cell-depleted T cells, or PBMCs supplied cDNA or gDNA.

The protocol was immunoSEQ multiplex PCR, while the TCRdb copy is restricted to in-frame clones and leaves out a portion. The sample includes some 300,000 clones, approximately 90% of them seen just once. The J segment lost 8 bases and the V segment lost 4 bases, leaving 6 bases of the junction unmatched. The CDR3 totals 16 residues. Germline V gene sequence: CDR1 SGHNT, CDR2 YENEEA. In Seattle, patients joined the study during active infection and were tracked longitudinally. The sequencing input was peripheral blood. This chain links TRBV11-3 with TRBJ2-1; TRBD2 matches at 15 bases. The receptor's source is a woman aged 50 to 65 with COVID-19, enrolled during active disease. This CDR3 is CASSSGLAGGGYEQFF. The CDR3 coding sequence is TGTGCCAGCAGCTCGGGACTAGCGGGAGGTGGTTATGAGCAGTTCTTC.